This T cell receptor beta chain was captured by sequencing in a study of T cells in Graves' hyperthyroidism and ophthalmopathy. TCR beta CDR3 sequences were amplified from RNA transcripts. When the TCR CDR3 underwent first-round RT-PCR, the HTBI primer set was used. TCRdb re-called the multiplex PCR reads through MiXCR, storing one row per CDR3 protein. The sample consists of 350,000 to 400,000 distinct CDR3 sequences, around 20% of them appearing once. The CDR3 loop spans 14 amino acids. CDR1 is SGHRS and CDR2 is YFSETQ in the germline V gene. Subjects with ophthalmopathy showed a Clinical Activity Score no lower than 3, a NOSPECS grade no lower than 4, and a duration shorter than 3 months. Together with thyroid ultrasound, orbital computed tomography, serum thyroxine and TRAb, clinical symptoms were used for diagnoses. The authors took PBMCs from 7.5 to 10 ml fresh peripheral blood. With regard to this clonotype: A junction boundary mismatches the germline segment, possibly from a read error.

Input material: blood. The origin of this receptor is a man aged 18 to 29 with Graves' ophthalmopathy. The chain employs TRBV5-1 and TRBJ2-3; no reliable D call. In nucleotides, the CDR3 is TGCGCCGGCAGCCCGCAGGCTAGCACAGATACGCAGTATTTT. It specifies CAGSPQASTDTQYF.